These 7 T cell receptor beta chains were all obtained from the same sample, sequenced in a study of T cell clusters in autoimmune cytopenias. Roughly 40,000 genome equivalents of blood DNA were amplified for TRB. Multiplex touch-down PCR amplified TRB using TRB-A and TRB-B pools in one tube. TCRdb reworked the multiplex PCR reads into one entry per CDR3 protein, no DNA. This sample's clone table lists several thousand distinct CDR3 sequences. Sequencing was carried out using peripheral blood. The source is a human donor with an autoimmune cytopenia or autoimmune hepatitis (not recorded which).

The V gene is TRBV20-1, the J gene TRBJ1-2; as DNA is missing, the TRBD1 call by TCRdb cannot be tested. CDR3 length: 14 residues. CDR1 and CDR2 from the germline V gene are DFQATT and SNEGSKA (reference sequence). This CDR3 is CSARVGGAAGGYTF.

According to its frequency, this clonotype is medium-sized. V usage is TRBV6-1 and J usage is TRBJ1-3. The length of the CDR3 is 14 residues. Germline V gene sequence: CDR1 MNHNS, CDR2 SASEGT. CDR3 in amino acids: CASSEQFSGNTIYF.

V is TRBV4-1 and J is TRBJ1-4; checking the TCRdb D call of TRBD1 is not possible without DNA. The CDR3 contains 16 residues. Germline CDR1 is MGHRA and CDR2 is YSYEKL. CDR3: CASSRGPGTANEKLFF.

Its frequency marks this clonotype as medium-sized (0.01 to 0.1%). The chain has TRBV6-1 and TRBJ1-1; TCRdb proposes TRBD1, but this gene call is untestable without DNA. This CDR3 comprises 13 residues. Germline V gives CDR1 MNHNS, CDR2 SASEGT. CDR3 sequence: CASWRGLRTEAFF.

By frequency, this clonotype registers medium-sized. The rearrangement uses TRBV5-1 and TRBJ2-1; the TCRdb call, TRBD1, lacks DNA for checking. Germline V gene data show CDR1 as SGHRS and CDR2 as YFSETQ. The CDR3 runs 16 residues. The CDR3 loop is CASSPSVAPSYNEQFF.

The gene calls are TRBV11-2 and TRBJ1-5. Germline V lookup: CDR1 SGHAT, CDR2 FQNNGV. The CDR3 is made up of 13 amino acids. CDR3: CASSFNSNQPQHF.

Measured by frequency, this clonotype is medium-sized. The chain is built from TRBV10-1 and TRBJ2-1; TCRdb proposes TRBD2, but this gene call is untestable without DNA. The length of the CDR3 is 17 residues. CDR1 is WNHNN, CDR2 SYGVQD, per germline (reference sequence). CDR3 region: CASSDLSGSRSYNEQFF.